Below, one T cell receptor (beta chain) is given with its context. From germline, CDR1 is WNHNN and CDR2 SYGVQD (reference sequence). With 6 bases removed from V and 9 bases from J, the gap between germline ends came to 12 bases. This CDR3 is 12 amino acids long. In the study's own analysis: Quantification of nucleated cells was approximated via reference gene primer amplification. Profiled with immunoSEQ multiplex PCR; TCRdb holds only in-frame clones, not every one. Clone size and the V and J calls come from that table; the DNA yielded D and trimming. This table has fewer than 250,000 clones, over 70% appearing once. This entry belongs to a study of blood T cell repertoires in COVID-19.

Sequenced input: peripheral blood. This chain links TRBV10-1 with TRBJ2-1; D may be TRBD2 (5 bases). This sequence was found in a woman aged 45 to 65 with acute or convalescent COVID-19. CDR3 in amino acids: CASSLTNGEQFF. CDR3 DNA sequence: TGCGCCAGCAGCCTGACTAACGGTGAGCAGTTCTTC.